These T cell receptor beta chains were read from a single sample in a study of cytomegalovirus exposure and HLA in healthy donors. Only in-frame clones appear in the TCRdb table, and some are missing; sequencing was by immunoSEQ multiplex PCR. The sample carries about 170,000 clones, roughly 95% recorded once. The sequencing input was PBMCs. Receptors originate from a woman between 18 and 30 years old in good health and CMV-seronegative. CDR3s include the opening cysteine and the closing phenylalanine or tryptophan. The D gene is left open where the match is weak. Size values are once, few and many counts, or a class for expanded clones, and some rows have none.

d_gene	v_gene	j_gene	abundance	CDR3aa	CDR3nt
.	TRBV15	TRBJ2-1	.	CATSRSGWEGVRNEQFF	TGTGCCACCAGCAGATCAGGGTGGGAGGGGGTGAGGAATGAGCAGTTCTTC
TRBD1	TRBV7-9	TRBJ1-6	.	CASKTTGVDSPLHF	TGTGCCAGCAAAACTACAGGGGTTGATTCACCCCTCCACTTT
.	TRBV18	TRBJ2-2	.	CASSPVANTGELFF	TGTGCCAGCTCACCAGTCGCGAACACCGGGGAGCTGTTTTTT
.	TRBV5-1	TRBJ2-7	.	CASSVNSGPPLYEQYF	TGCGCCAGCAGCGTTAATTCAGGGCCCCCGTTATACGAGCAGTACTTC
TRBD1	TRBV14	TRBJ1-4	once	CASSQEGGRGNEKLFF	TGTGCCAGCAGCCAAGAAGGGGGCCGTGGCAATGAAAAACTGTTTTTT
TRBD2	TRBV9	TRBJ2-3	.	CASSPGTSEYTDTQYF	TGTGCCAGCAGCCCAGGGACTAGCGAATACACAGATACGCAGTATTTT
TRBD1	TRBV27	TRBJ1-2	.	CASSPLDRPGLGYTF	TGTGCCAGCAGTCCCCTGGACAGGCCCGGTTTAGGCTACACCTTC
TRBD1	TRBV27	TRBJ1-2	.	CASSFTGTGSGYTF	TGTGCCAGCAGTTTTACTGGGACAGGGAGCGGCTACACCTTC
.	TRBV4-1	TRBJ2-2	.	CASSQRQNSNTGELFF	TGCGCCAGCAGCCAAAGACAGAACTCCAACACCGGGGAGCTGTTTTTT
TRBD1	TRBV19	TRBJ1-4	once	CASSMMGTGEEKLFF	TGTGCCAGTAGCATGATGGGGACAGGGGAGGAAAAACTGTTTTTT
.	TRBV4-3	TRBJ2-1	.	CASSQDQGTGPYNEQFF	TGCGCCAGCAGCCAAGATCAGGGGACGGGGCCTTACAATGAGCAGTTCTTC
.	TRBV19	TRBJ1-5	.	CASRFISSNQPQHF	TGTGCCAGTAGATTTATCAGTTCCAATCAGCCCCAGCATTTT
.	TRBV12-5	TRBJ1-5	.	CASGFAFRDIGQPQHF	TGTGCTAGTGGTTTCGCGTTCCGGGACATAGGACAGCCCCAGCATTTT
.	TRBV6-5	TRBJ1-2	.	CASSYSQGYYGYTF	TGTGCCAGCAGTTACTCACAGGGATACTATGGCTACACCTTC
.	TRBV5-8	TRBJ1-1	.	CASSSETGWVMNTEAFF	TGTGCCAGCAGCTCTGAGACAGGTTGGGTCATGAACACTGAAGCTTTCTTT
.	TRBV5-6	TRBJ2-1	.	CASSPDYTPYNEQFF	TGTGCCAGCAGCCCGGACTATACCCCCTACAATGAGCAGTTCTTC
.	TRBV7-9	TRBJ2-7	.	CASSFQFYEQYF	TGTGCCAGCAGCTTTCAGTTCTACGAGCAGTACTTC
.	TRBV19	TRBJ2-2	.	CASSLRGIGELFF	TGTGCCAGTAGTCTACGGGGGATCGGGGAGCTGTTTTTT
.	TRBV5-6	TRBJ1-4	.	CASSHWGGSANEKLFF	TGTGCCAGCAGCCATTGGGGGGGATCGGCTAATGAAAAACTGTTTTTT
.	TRBV27	TRBJ2-5	once	CASSLRGRGETQYF	TGTGCCAGCAGTCTCAGGGGGCGGGGGGAGACCCAGTACTTC
TRBD1	TRBV19	TRBJ2-2	.	CASSRQGAGTGELFF	TGTGCCAGTAGTCGACAGGGGGCGGGGACCGGGGAGCTGTTTTTT
.	TRBV7-9	TRBJ2-3	.	CASSLFSGGTDTQYF	TGTGCCAGCAGCTTATTTTCGGGGGGCACAGATACGCAGTATTTT
TRBD1	TRBV29-1	TRBJ1-2	.	CSVEDLEGGIYGYTF	TGCAGCGTTGAAGATCTGGAAGGGGGCATCTATGGCTACACCTTC
TRBD1	TRBV5-1	TRBJ2-5	once	CASSALQGAFGETQYF	TGCGCCAGCAGCGCACTACAGGGGGCGTTTGGTGAGACCCAGTACTTC
.	TRBV13	TRBJ1-1	.	CASSHVEGGTEAFF	TGTGCCAGCAGCCATGTCGAAGGGGGCACTGAAGCTTTCTTT
TRBD1	TRBV4-3	TRBJ1-6	.	CASSQDSQGVNSPLHF	TGCGCCAGCAGCCAAGATAGTCAGGGGGTAAATTCACCCCTCCACTTT
TRBD1	TRBV5-6	TRBJ1-1	.	CASSLPSRGTGLVTEAFF	TGTGCCAGCAGCCTCCCCAGCAGGGGGACAGGGTTAGTAACTGAAGCTTTCTTT
.	TRBV2	TRBJ1-1	.	CASTEGGGSSAFF	TGTGCCAGCACCGAGGGGGGGGGTTCGTCTGCTTTCTTT
.	TRBV5-1	TRBJ2-3	.	CASSFGRTDTQYF	TGCGCCAGCAGCTTTGGTAGGACTGATACGCAGTATTTT
TRBD2	TRBV7-9	TRBJ2-5	.	CASRKTSGETQYF	TGTGCCTCCCGAAAGACTAGCGGGGAGACCCAGTACTTC
.	TRBV5-6	TRBJ1-1	.	CASSPRTGRNTEAFF	TGTGCCAGCAGCCCCCGGACTGGGCGGAACACTGAAGCTTTCTTT
TRBD1	TRBV4-1	TRBJ2-7	once	CASSQAEDRIPYEQYF	TGCGCCAGCAGCCAAGCCGAGGACAGGATTCCCTACGAGCAGTACTTC
TRBD2	TRBV6-4	TRBJ2-5	.	CASSDPSRGGTRETQYF	TGTGCCAGCAGTGACCCCTCGCGGGGGGGTACTCGAGAGACCCAGTACTTC
TRBD2	TRBV4-3	TRBJ2-7	.	CASSLLAGGEDEQYF	TGCGCCAGCAGCCTCCTAGCGGGGGGTGAGGACGAGCAGTACTTC
.	TRBV20-1	TRBJ1-2	.	CSVRANYGYTF	TGCAGTGTGAGAGCTAACTATGGCTACACCTTC
.	TRBV7-9	TRBJ1-5	.	CASSQQWEPQHF	TGTGCCAGCAGCCAACAGTGGGAGCCCCAGCATTTT
.	TRBV6-6	TRBJ2-7	.	CASSYSVLEQYF	TGTGCCAGCAGTTACTCCGTTCTAGAGCAGTACTTC
.	TRBV27	TRBJ1-4	.	CASSLTSGYGEKLFF	TGTGCCAGCAGTTTAACCTCAGGGTACGGTGAAAAACTGTTTTTT
.	TRBV14	TRBJ1-3	.	CASSPLSGNTIYF	TGTGCCAGCAGCCCCCTCTCTGGAAACACCATATATTTT
TRBD1	TRBV5-1	TRBJ2-1	once	CASRRAAGTGIRNEQFF	TGCGCCAGCAGGCGTGCAGCCGGGACAGGGATTCGCAATGAGCAGTTCTTC
.	TRBV27	TRBJ2-7	.	CASSLRQGDEQYF	TGTGCCAGCAGCCTAAGGCAGGGTGACGAGCAGTACTTC
.	TRBV7-9	TRBJ1-5	.	CASSLAVGNQPQHF	TGTGCCAGCAGCTTAGCGGTCGGGAATCAGCCCCAGCATTTT
.	TRBV6-6	TRBJ1-1	.	CASSRPSGAKNTEAFF	TGTGCCAGCAGTCGCCCCTCTGGGGCCAAGAACACTGAAGCTTTCTTT
TRBD1	TRBV9	TRBJ1-1	.	CASSARDRGYTEAFF	TGTGCCAGCAGCGCCCGGGACAGGGGTTATACTGAAGCTTTCTTT
.	TRBV6-5	TRBJ2-3	.	CASSYLWRPSTDTQYF	TGTGCCAGCAGTTACTTATGGCGGCCTAGCACAGATACGCAGTATTTT
TRBD1	TRBV6-5	TRBJ1-2	.	CASSATGYGYTF	TGTGCCAGCAGCGCGACAGGGTATGGCTACACCTTC
.	TRBV6-6	TRBJ1-2	.	CASSSGTRVSHYGYTF	TGTGCCAGCAGCTCCGGGACACGAGTTTCCCACTATGGCTACACCTTC
TRBD2	TRBV18	TRBJ2-7	.	CASSPSGGGSYEQYF	TGTGCCAGCTCCCCTTCAGGCGGGGGGTCCTACGAGCAGTACTTC
.	TRBV5-4	TRBJ2-2	.	CASSLFRGRQTGELFF	TGTGCCAGCAGCTTATTTAGGGGGAGACAAACCGGGGAGCTGTTTTTT
.	TRBV4-2	TRBJ1-1	.	CASSLHQEGLTGTEAFF	TGTGCCAGCAGCCTCCACCAAGAGGGATTGACTGGCACTGAAGCTTTCTTT
.	TRBV5-4	TRBJ1-2	.	CASSYQTGPGYTF	TGTGCCAGCAGCTACCAAACAGGGCCTGGCTACACCTTC
TRBD1	TRBV5-4	TRBJ1-1	.	CASSPDRVTEAFF	TGTGCCAGCAGCCCTGACAGGGTCACTGAAGCTTTCTTT
.	TRBV29-1	TRBJ2-1	.	CSVDAASDNEQFF	TGCAGCGTTGACGCGGCTAGTGACAATGAGCAGTTCTTC